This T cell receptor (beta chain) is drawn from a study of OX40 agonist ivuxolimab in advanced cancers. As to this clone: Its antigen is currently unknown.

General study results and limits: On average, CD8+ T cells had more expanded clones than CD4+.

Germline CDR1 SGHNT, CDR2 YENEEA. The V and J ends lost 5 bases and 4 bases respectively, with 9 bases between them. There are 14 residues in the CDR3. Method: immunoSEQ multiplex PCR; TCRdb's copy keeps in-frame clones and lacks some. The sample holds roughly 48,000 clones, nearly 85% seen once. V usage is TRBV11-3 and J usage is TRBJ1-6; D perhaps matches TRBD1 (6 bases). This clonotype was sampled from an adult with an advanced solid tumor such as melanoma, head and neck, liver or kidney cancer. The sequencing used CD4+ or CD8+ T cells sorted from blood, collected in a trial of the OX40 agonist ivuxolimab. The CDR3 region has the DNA TGTGCCAGCAGCCTCGGACAGTATAATTCACCCCTCCACTTT. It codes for CASSLGQYNSPLHF.